This TCR beta chain was observed in a study of long-term antiretroviral therapy in people with HIV. Version v3.0 of the immunoSEQ assay was performed at survey level. Each sample aimed for about 35,000-50,000 sequenced T-cell genomes. The data were produced by immunoSEQ multiplex PCR, yet TCRdb's version contains in-frame clones alone and is incomplete. The table shows around 34,000 clones, with around 86% occurring only once. Regarding the study as a whole: Dominating the repertoire at all time points were the clones that expanded before ART.

Every donor contributed at least one pre-ART and at least two post-ART PBMC samples. All participants with HIV were treated in the United States. Concerning this clone: Its antigen is unidentified.

This CDR3 is built from 16 residues. Germline assignment: CDR1 KGHSH and CDR2 LQKENI. The ends were cut back, 5 bases at V and 6 bases at J, with 23 bases in the middle. This TCR was recovered from a man younger than 35 with HIV. The rearrangement links TRBV18 to TRBJ2-7, with D tentatively TRBD1 (6 bases). This material consisted of unsorted PBMCs, taken 1.5 years after starting antiretroviral therapy. DNA of the CDR3: TGTGCCAGCTCATACCGGGACACCTTTAATCCGGGCGAGCAGTACTTC. This codes for CASSYRDTFNPGEQYF.